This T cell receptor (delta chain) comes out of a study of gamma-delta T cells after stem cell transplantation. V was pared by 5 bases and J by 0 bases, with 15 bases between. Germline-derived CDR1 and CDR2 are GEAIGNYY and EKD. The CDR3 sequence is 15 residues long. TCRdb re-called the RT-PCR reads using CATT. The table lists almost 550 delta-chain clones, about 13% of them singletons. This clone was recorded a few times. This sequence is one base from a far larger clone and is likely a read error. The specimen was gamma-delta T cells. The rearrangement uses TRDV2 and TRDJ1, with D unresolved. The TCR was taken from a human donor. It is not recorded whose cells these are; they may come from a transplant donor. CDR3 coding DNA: TGTGCCTGTGGCAGACTTCTTGACCACACCGATAAACTCATCTTT. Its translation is CACGRLLDHTDKLIF.